This T cell receptor beta chain is from a study of T cell clonotyping in hematopoietic cell transplantation. Study-wide results and caveats: At the given depth, recipient repertoires were over 97% de novo clonotypes.

The table came from immunoSEQ multiplex PCR; TCRdb's copy has only in-frame clones and leaves some out. The data contain tens of thousands of clones, 95% of them singletons. Trimming took 0 bases from V and 0 from J, leaving 10 bases between them. The CDR3 spans 16 residues. Germline V lookup: CDR1 SGDLS, CDR2 YYNGEE. Regarding this clone: What it binds is not known.

What was sequenced was peripheral blood mononuclear cells. This TCR was sampled from a man aged 25 to 40 in good health. Some clones in this sample may be carry-over from other donors' samples. This sequence joins TRBV9 and TRBJ1-3; a weak D match, TRBD1 (6 bases). As DNA, the CDR3 is TGTGCCAGCAGCGTAGGGACAGTCGACTCTGGAAACACCATATATTTT. It yields the protein CASSVGTVDSGNTIYF.